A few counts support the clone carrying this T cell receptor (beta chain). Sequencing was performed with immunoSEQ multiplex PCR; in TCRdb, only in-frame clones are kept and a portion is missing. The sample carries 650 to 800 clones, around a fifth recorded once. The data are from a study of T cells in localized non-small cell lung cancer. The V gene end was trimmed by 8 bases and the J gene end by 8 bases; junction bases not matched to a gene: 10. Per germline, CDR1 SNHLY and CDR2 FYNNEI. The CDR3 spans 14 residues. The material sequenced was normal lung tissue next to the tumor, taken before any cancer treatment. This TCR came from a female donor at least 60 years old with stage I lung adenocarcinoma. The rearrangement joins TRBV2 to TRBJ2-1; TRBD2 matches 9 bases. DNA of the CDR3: TGTGCCAGCCGGGGCGGCGGGGGGGGCGATGAGCAGTTCTTC. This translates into CASRGGGGGDEQFF.